This passage covers 32 T cell receptor beta chains from one sample sequenced in a study of cytomegalovirus exposure and HLA in healthy donors. PCR employed 60 Vbeta and 13 Jbeta primers. The data were produced by immunoSEQ multiplex PCR, yet TCRdb's version contains in-frame clones alone and is incomplete. The sample shows about 45,000 clones, about 85% of them seen only once. The material sequenced was PBMCs. These receptors were taken from a woman between 35 and 50 years old in good health and CMV-seropositive.

V usage is TRBV4-2 and J usage is TRBJ1-6; TRBD1 matches at 7 bases. The germline V gene encodes CDR1 LGHNA and CDR2 YNFKEQ. This CDR3 spans 19 amino acids. The junction had 19 bases not matched to a gene; V was cut back by 1 base and J by 10 bases. The CDR3 DNA reads as TGTGCCAGCAGCCAAGCCCACGGTGGGACAGTCGGGGAAGTGTCACCCCTCCACTTT. It encodes CASSQAHGGTVGEVSPLHF.

This chain joins TRBV28 and TRBJ1-1; 7 nucleotides agree with TRBD1. Per germline, CDR1 MDHEN and CDR2 SYDVKM. This CDR3 contains 14 residues. The J segment lost 0 bases and the V segment lost 6 bases, leaving 4 bases of the junction unmatched. CDR3 loop: CASSWDSLNTEAFF. The CDR3 nucleotides are TGTGCCAGCAGCTGGGACAGCTTGAACACTGAAGCTTTCTTT. Supplemented by reference TRBV28 and TRBJ1-1, the full variable domain reads DVKVTQSSRYLVKRTGEKVFLECVQDMDHENMFWYRQDPGLGLRLIYFSYDVKMKEKGDIPEGYSVSREKKERFSLILESASTNQTSMYLCASSWDSLNTEAFFGQGTRLTVV.

The rearrangement joins TRBV27 to TRBJ1-4; 8 positions agree with TRBD1. The germline CDR1 and CDR2 sequences are MNHEY and SMNVEV (reference sequence). The CDR3 sequence is 15 residues long. J was trimmed by 0 bases and V by 8 bases; bases with no gene match: 5. The CDR3 spells CASHPGGATNEKLFF. The CDR3 coding sequence is TGTGCCAGCCATCCAGGGGGCGCAACTAATGAAAAACTGTTTTTT.

As to this clone: Its ends do not fully match the called genes, so a read error is possible. This rearrangement joins TRBV5-1 to TRBJ1-1, with 11 bases matching TRBD1. CDR3 length: 14 residues. In germline, CDR1 is SGHRS, CDR2 YFSETQ. CDR3 sequence: CASSRGQGVSEAFF. In DNA, the CDR3 is TGCGCCAGCAGCAGGGGACAGGGGGTGTCTGAGGCTTTCTTT.

V gene TRBV7-2 combines with J gene TRBJ1-4; 7 bases map to TRBD1. V gave up 5 bases and J gave up 11 bases; unmatched junction bases: 11. Germline V gene lookup returns CDR1 SGHTA and CDR2 FQGNSA. The CDR3 covers 14 residues. This CDR3 is CASSVQGGPGKLFF. In nucleotides, the CDR3 is TGTGCCAGCAGCGTCCAGGGGGGTCCGGGGAAACTGTTTTTT.

The chain employs TRBV30 and TRBJ1-2; D gene ambiguous. The CDR3 has 13 amino acids. CDR1 and CDR2 (germline): GTSNPN, SVGIG (reference sequence). V was clipped by 2 bases and J by 7 bases, with 14 bases between them. The DNA of the CDR3 is TGTGCCTGGAGTAGAGGGTTAGGTAGTGGCTACACCTTC. It translates to CAWSRGLGSGYTF.

The chain employs TRBV9 and TRBJ1-5; maybe TRBD1 (5 bases). Germline loops: CDR1 SGDLS, CDR2 YYNGEE. Trimming left V 0 bases short and J 7 bases short, with 11 bases between. This CDR3 is 14 amino acids long. CDR3 bases: TGTGCCAGCAGCGTAGGTCCAGGGATCCAGCCCCAGCATTTT. Protein: CASSVGPGIQPQHF.

The rearrangement links TRBV28 to TRBJ2-4; D may be TRBD1 (6 bases). The CDR3 is 18 amino acids. V was pared by 3 bases and J by 0 bases, with 18 bases between. Germline V gene sequence: CDR1 MDHEN, CDR2 SYDVKM. Here the CDR3 reads CASSLSPSRGLAKNIQYF. Written as DNA, the CDR3 is TGTGCCAGCAGTTTGTCGCCGTCCAGGGGCCTAGCCAAAAACATTCAGTACTTC.

The chain recombines TRBV2 with TRBJ1-2; D might be TRBD1 (5 bases). The CDR3 is made up of 11 amino acids. With 9 bases removed from V and 8 bases from J, the gap between germline ends came to 13 bases. CDR1 and CDR2 (germline): SNHLY, FYNNEI. CDR3 coding DNA: TGTGCCAGGGGGGGAGGGAGAGGCTACACCTTC. Encoded protein: CARGGGRGYTF.

The table lists this clone with a count of one. The chain is built from TRBV20-1 and TRBJ2-3; a possible D gene is TRBD1 (5 bases). Germline V CDR1 and CDR2: DFQATT, SNEGSKA (reference sequence). The CDR3 covers 11 residues. V was clipped by 3 bases and J by 7 bases, with 8 bases between them. CDR3 bases: TGCAGTGCTAGGGGGCAAAATACGCAGTATTTT. The encoded protein is CSARGQNTQYF.

V usage is TRBV18 and J usage is TRBJ2-1; possible D gene TRBD2, 5 bases. The CDR3 spans 14 residues. Germline V gene lookup returns CDR1 KGHSH and CDR2 LQKENI. V was cut by 8 bases and J by 6 bases, with 17 bases left in between. The CDR3 region has the DNA TGTGCCAGCCTCCGGGATGTTATGGGCAATGAGCAGTTCTTC. Its protein is CASLRDVMGNEQFF.

CDR3 loop: CATSRDTVGYTF. In DNA, the CDR3 is TGTGCCACCAGCAGAGACACGGTCGGCTACACCTTC. The V gene is TRBV15, the J gene TRBJ1-2; no definite D call. V lost 0 bases and J 8 bases, leaving 7 bases between the germline ends. This CDR3 contains 12 residues. Germline lookup yields CDR1 LNHNV and CDR2 YYDKDF (reference sequence).

The chain has TRBV9 and TRBJ1-3; no clear D. This CDR3 comprises 16 residues. V dropped 4 bases and J dropped 0 bases, with 14 bases sitting between them. In germline, CDR1 is SGDLS, CDR2 YYNGEE. The CDR3 protein is CASSKAGRDSGNTIYF. The CDR3 nucleotides read TGTGCCAGCAGCAAGGCCGGGAGGGACTCTGGAAACACCATATATTTT.

The chain recombines TRBV30 with TRBJ1-5; D is ambiguous. The CDR3 sequence is 15 residues long. Germline values: CDR1 GTSNPN, CDR2 SVGIG (reference sequence). V gave up 3 bases and J gave up 5 bases, with 17 bases separating them. CDR3 residues: CAWSEYGFPHQPQHF. In DNA, the CDR3 is TGTGCCTGGAGCGAGTACGGGTTCCCCCATCAGCCCCAGCATTTT.

The chain couples TRBV27 to TRBJ2-3, with D perhaps matching TRBD1 (5 bases). The V gene lost 5 bases and the J gene lost 14 bases, with 20 bases spanning the gap. CDR3 length: 13 residues. CDR1 is MNHEY and CDR2 is SMNVEV in the germline V gene (reference sequence). The CDR3 loop is CASSPRALGAAYF. The CDR3 nucleotides read TGTGCCAGCAGTCCAAGGGCCCTAGGGGCTGCGTATTTT.

This sequence joins TRBV5-4 and TRBJ2-3; possibly TRBD1 for D (5 bases). Germline CDR1 SGHNT, CDR2 YYREEE (reference sequence). This CDR3 spans 15 amino acids. Trimming left V 0 bases short and J 8 bases short, with 16 bases between. The CDR3 region has the DNA TGTGCCAGCAGCTTGGACAGGTCTCTGGTGGGTACGCAGTATTTT. Amino acid sequence: CASSLDRSLVGTQYF.

This clone was detected a few times. The genes are TRBV19 and TRBJ2-7; D is possibly TRBD2 (6 bases). The CDR3 length is 13 residues. Trimming took off 6 bases at V and 1 base at J, with 10 bases between the two ends. Looked up from germline, CDR1 is LNHDA and CDR2 is SQIVND (reference sequence). DNA for the CDR3: TGTGCCAGTAGCCGCGGGGATTCCTACGAGCAGTACTTC. This translates into CASSRGDSYEQYF.

This clone was observed a single time. The V call is TRBV28, the J call TRBJ2-7; no clear D. CDR1 is MDHEN and CDR2 is SYDVKM in the germline V gene. This CDR3 has 12 amino acids. Between the trimmed V and J ends, which lost 2 bases and 4 bases, there was a span of 6 bases. CDR3 amino acids: CASSLKSYEQYF. Written as DNA, the CDR3 is TGTGCCAGCAGTTTAAAGAGTTACGAGCAGTACTTC.

The V gene is TRBV15, the J gene TRBJ2-2; tentatively, D is TRBD2 (5 bases). CDR3 length equals 12 residues. Germline V gene data show CDR1 as LNHNV and CDR2 as YYDKDF (reference sequence). Trimming took off 5 bases at V and 7 bases at J, with 8 bases between the two ends. CDR3 in amino acids: CATSRGVGELFF. The CDR3 nucleotides read TGTGCCACCAGCCGGGGAGTCGGGGAGCTGTTTTTT.

The J gene is TRBJ1-1, the V gene TRBV20-1; D is ambiguous. The CDR3 spans 11 residues. V was shortened by 4 bases and J by 0 bases, with 3 bases between the two germline ends. CDR1 and CDR2 from the germline V gene are DFQATT and SNEGSKA (reference sequence). CDR3 sequence reads: CSATMNTEAFF. In DNA, the CDR3 is TGCAGTGCTACAATGAACACTGAAGCTTTCTTT.

This chain joins TRBV18 and TRBJ1-3, with 10 bases aligning to TRBD1. V dropped 4 bases and J dropped 0; count of bases not matched to a gene: 3. CDR1 and CDR2 (germline): KGHSH, LQKENI. The CDR3 totals 16 residues. The CDR3 nucleotides read TGTGCCAGCTCACAGGGACAGGGGAGCTCTGGAAACACCATATATTTT. This encodes CASSQGQGSSGNTIYF.

V usage is TRBV9 and J usage is TRBJ2-3; weak D call: TRBD2 (6 bases). There are 15 residues in the CDR3. V was shortened by 0 bases and J by 0 bases, with 8 bases between the two germline ends. Germline V gene sequence: CDR1 SGDLS, CDR2 YYNGEE. In DNA, the CDR3 is TGTGCCAGCAGCGTAGGTAGCGGAAGCACAGATACGCAGTATTTT. Translation: CASSVGSGSTDTQYF. The full variable domain, in which reference TRBV9 and TRBJ2-3 provide the parts outside the CDR3, is DSGVTQTPKHLITATGQRVTLRCSPRSGDLSVYWYQQSLDQGLQFLIQYYNGEERAKGNILERFSAQQFPDLHSELNLSSLELGDSALYFCASSVGSGSTDTQYFGPGTRLTVL.

The chain recombines TRBV14 with TRBJ2-6; no firm D call. Trimming left V 4 bases short and J 3 bases short, with 7 bases between. CDR1 SGHDN and CDR2 FVKESK come from the germline V gene. CDR3 size: 14 residues. The CDR3 here is CASSPTGGANVLTF. CDR3 nucleotides: TGTGCCAGCAGCCCCACTGGTGGGGCCAACGTCCTGACTTTC.

The chain carries TRBV10-2 and TRBJ1-1, with D tentatively TRBD1 (5 bases). Trimming cost V 4 bases and J 0 bases, with 9 bases left between them. Per the germline V gene, CDR1 is WSHSY and CDR2 is SAAADI. The CDR3 consists of 14 residues. For the CDR3, the DNA is TGCGCCAGCAGTGGTCAGGGCATGAACACTGAAGCTTTCTTT. Encoded protein: CASSGQGMNTEAFF.

The chain links TRBV28 to TRBJ1-5; TRBD1 agrees at 10 bases. The germline gives CDR1 MDHEN, CDR2 SYDVKM. The CDR3 has 18 amino acids. Trimming cost V 3 bases and J 1 base; bases outside gene matches: 9. The CDR3 spells CASSFLFGTGESNQPQHF. CDR3 DNA sequence: TGTGCCAGCAGTTTCCTTTTTGGGACAGGGGAAAGCAATCAGCCCCAGCATTTT. Full variable domain (outside the CDR3, taken from reference TRBV28 and TRBJ1-5): DVKVTQSSRYLVKRTGEKVFLECVQDMDHENMFWYRQDPGLGLRLIYFSYDVKMKEKGDIPEGYSVSREKKERFSLILESASTNQTSMYLCASSFLFGTGESNQPQHFGDGTRLSIL.

The chain carries TRBV7-8 and TRBJ2-7; 7 positions match TRBD1. Germline V gene sequence: CDR1 SGHVS, CDR2 FQNEAQ. This CDR3 spans 15 amino acids. V trimming: 1 base; J trimming: 5 bases; junction bases outside the gene matches: 8. The CDR3 is CASSLDWGTANEQYF. The CDR3 nucleotides read TGTGCCAGCAGCTTAGATTGGGGGACAGCAAACGAGCAGTACTTC.

The chain recombines TRBV19 with TRBJ2-2, with TRBD2 as a possible D gene (5 bases). V was cut by 0 bases and J by 6 bases, with 11 bases left in between. Germline V gene sequence: CDR1 LNHDA, CDR2 SQIVND (reference sequence). This CDR3 is 15 amino acids long. Here the CDR3 DNA reads TGTGCCAGTAGTATAGATCAAGCGGTCGCCGGGGAGCTGTTTTTT. Translated: CASSIDQAVAGELFF.

This rearrangement joins TRBV5-1 to TRBJ1-1, with D perhaps matching TRBD1 (6 bases). The germline V gene has CDR1 SGHRS and CDR2 YFSETQ. V was pared by 2 bases and J by 1 base, with 9 bases between. The CDR3 is 14 residues long. CDR3 in amino acids: CASSLRGQNTEAFF. CDR3 nucleotide sequence: TGCGCCAGCAGCTTACGGGGACAGAACACTGAAGCTTTCTTT.

Notes on this clone: At one end, the junction sequence differs from germline, possibly due to a read error. The J gene is TRBJ2-2, the V gene TRBV7-9, with a tentative D call TRBD1 (6 bases). Germline V gene sequence: CDR1 SEHNR, CDR2 FQNEAQ (reference sequence). CDR3 length: 15 amino acids. The CDR3 is CSSSKRTVNTGELFF. CDR3 nucleotide sequence: TGTTCCAGCAGCAAACGGACAGTGAACACCGGGGAGCTGTTTTTT.

This clone was found once. V gene TRBV28 combines with J gene TRBJ1-1; TRBD1 agrees at 7 bases. The V gene's germline CDR1 is MDHEN and CDR2 SYDVKM. The V gene end was trimmed by 6 bases and the J gene end by 3 bases; junction bases not matched to a gene: 16. The CDR3 length is 17 residues. In nucleotides, the CDR3 is TGTGCCAGCAGGACCGGGACAGCCCAAGAATTTGACACTGAAGCTTTCTTT. Translating it yields CASRTGTAQEFDTEAFF.

This rearrangement joins TRBV7-2 to TRBJ2-3; D is possibly TRBD1 (6 bases). Trimming stripped 6 bases from V and 9 bases from J, with 13 bases between. Germline CDR1 reads SGHTA; CDR2 reads FQGNSA. The CDR3 contains 12 residues. The CDR3 DNA follows: TGTGCCAGCAGGAGCTCCGGGACAACGCAGTATTTT. Translated, it gives CASRSSGTTQYF.

The sample holds one count of this clone. The chain couples TRBV6-5 to TRBJ2-3; 7 positions agree with TRBD1. V lost 6 bases and J lost 0; bases outside the gene matches: 3. CDR1 MNHEY and CDR2 SVGAGI come from the germline V gene. This CDR3 comprises 14 residues. The CDR3 DNA follows: TGTGCCAGCAGCGACAGGGCTAGCACAGATACGCAGTATTTT. Translated: CASSDRASTDTQYF.